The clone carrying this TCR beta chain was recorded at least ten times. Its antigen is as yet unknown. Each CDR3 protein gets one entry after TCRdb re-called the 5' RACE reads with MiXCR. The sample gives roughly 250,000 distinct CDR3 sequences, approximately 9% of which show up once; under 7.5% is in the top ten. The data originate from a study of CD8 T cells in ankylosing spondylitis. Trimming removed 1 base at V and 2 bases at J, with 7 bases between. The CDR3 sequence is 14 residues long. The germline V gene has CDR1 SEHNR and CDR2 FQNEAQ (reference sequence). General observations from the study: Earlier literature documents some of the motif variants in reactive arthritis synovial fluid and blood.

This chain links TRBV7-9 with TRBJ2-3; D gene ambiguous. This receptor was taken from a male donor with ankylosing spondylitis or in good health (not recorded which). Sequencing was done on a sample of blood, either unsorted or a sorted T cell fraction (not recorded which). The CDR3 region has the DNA TGTGCCAGCAGCTTAGAGGCTGACACAGATACGCAGTATTTT. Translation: CASSLEADTDTQYF.